The clone carrying this T cell receptor (beta chain) was seen only once. With a J-beta primer mix and a sample-barcoded 5' primer, a second PCR ran about 7 to 11 cycles. MiXCR, run by TCRdb on the 5' RACE reads, gives a single entry per CDR3 protein. The repertoire holds some 1.4 million distinct CDR3 sequences, roughly 45% seen once, with roughly 8.2% in the top ten. This specimen belongs to a study of blood T cells in healthy people across ages. Germline V gives CDR1 KGHSH, CDR2 LQKENI. V lost 4 bases and J lost 4; bases outside the gene matches: 10. The CDR3 spans 15 residues. The receptor was isolated from a young woman in good health. Sequencing was done on a sample of blood. The chain combines TRBV18 with TRBJ2-7, with TRBD1 identical over 7 bases. As DNA, the CDR3 is TGTGCCAGCTCACGACTCCGGGACAGAATTTACGAGCAGTACTTC. Amino acid sequence: CASSRLRDRIYEQYF.